Sequencing of this T cell receptor (beta chain) was carried out in a study of early T cells in non-severe SARS-CoV-2 infection. The CDR3 runs 12 residues. V lost 3 bases and J lost 7, with 10 bases in between. CDR1 and CDR2 from the germline V gene are SGHTA and FQGNSA. This clonotype turned up a few times. Individually, cDNA molecules had unique molecular identifiers attached to them. TCRdb fed the 5' RACE reads into MiXCR, producing one record per CDR3 protein. The sample has 70,000 or so distinct CDR3 sequences; around 4.2% are singletons. This clonotype originated in an adult who was a healthcare worker with PCR-confirmed SARS-CoV-2 infection or an uninfected control (not recorded which). The donor label of this sample is uncertain. Sequenced material: whole blood, taken at baseline. The rearrangement joins TRBV7-2 to TRBJ2-7; possibly TRBD1 or TRBD2 for D (5 bases each). The CDR3 DNA follows: TGTGCCAGCAGCTTGGTCGGGGCTGAGCAGTACTTC. Translating gives CASSLVGAEQYF.